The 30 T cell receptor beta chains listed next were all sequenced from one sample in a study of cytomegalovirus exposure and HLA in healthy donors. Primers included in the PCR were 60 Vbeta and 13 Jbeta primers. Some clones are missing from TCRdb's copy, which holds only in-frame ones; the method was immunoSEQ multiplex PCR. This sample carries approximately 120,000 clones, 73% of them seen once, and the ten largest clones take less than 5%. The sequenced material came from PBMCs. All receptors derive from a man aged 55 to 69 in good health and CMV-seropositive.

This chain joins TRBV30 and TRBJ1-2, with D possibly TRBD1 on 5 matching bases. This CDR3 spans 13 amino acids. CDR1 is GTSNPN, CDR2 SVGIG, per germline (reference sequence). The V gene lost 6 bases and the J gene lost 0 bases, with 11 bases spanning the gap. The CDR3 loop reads CACTTVTNYGYTF. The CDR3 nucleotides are TGTGCCTGTACGACAGTTACTAACTATGGCTACACCTTC.

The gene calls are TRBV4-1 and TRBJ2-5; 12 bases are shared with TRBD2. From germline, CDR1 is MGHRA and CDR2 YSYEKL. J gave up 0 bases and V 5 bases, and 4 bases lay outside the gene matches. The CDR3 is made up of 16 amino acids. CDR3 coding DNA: TGCGCCAGCAGCGTCCGACTAGCGGGGGACCAAGAGACCCAGTACTTC. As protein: CASSVRLAGDQETQYF.

The CDR3 region is CASSVGLDRGGEKLFF. The CDR3 nucleotides are TGTGCCAGCAGTGTCGGGCTAGACAGGGGTGGTGAAAAACTGTTTTTT. V is TRBV2 and J is TRBJ1-4; 8 bases align to TRBD1. The CDR3 spans 16 residues. The J segment lost 7 bases and the V segment lost 4 bases, leaving 11 bases of the junction unmatched. Germline values: CDR1 SNHLY, CDR2 FYNNEI.

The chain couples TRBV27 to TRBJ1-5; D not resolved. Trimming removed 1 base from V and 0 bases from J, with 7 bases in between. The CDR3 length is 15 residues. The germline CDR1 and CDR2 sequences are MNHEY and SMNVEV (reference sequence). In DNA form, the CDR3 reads TGTGCCAGCAGTTTATTACAGAATAGCAATCAGCCCCAGCATTTT. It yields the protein CASSLLQNSNQPQHF.

Written as DNA, the CDR3 is TGTGCCTGGAGTCTAAGCGAGGGCCCAACCTCTGGGGCCAACGTCCTGACTTTC. Translated, it gives CAWSLSEGPTSGANVLTF. The chain couples TRBV30 to TRBJ2-6, with a possible D match to TRBD2 (5 bases). The CDR3 loop spans 18 amino acids. Trimming took off 2 bases at V and 0 bases at J, with 17 bases between the two ends. Germline V gene data show CDR1 as GTSNPN and CDR2 as SVGIG (reference sequence). The full variable domain, rest sourced from reference TRBV30 and TRBJ2-6, is SQTIHQWPATLVQPVGSPLSLECTVEGTSNPNLYWYRQAAGRGLQLLFYSVGIGQISSEVPQNLSASRPQDRQFILSSKKLLLSDSGFYLCAWSLSEGPTSGANVLTFGAGSRLTVL.

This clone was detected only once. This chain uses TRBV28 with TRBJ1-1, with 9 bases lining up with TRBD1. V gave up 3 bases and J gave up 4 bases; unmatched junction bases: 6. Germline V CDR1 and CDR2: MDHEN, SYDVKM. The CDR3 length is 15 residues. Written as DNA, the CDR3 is TGTGCCAGCAGTTTTCAGGGGACAGGGAGCACTGAAGCTTTCTTT. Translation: CASSFQGTGSTEAFF.

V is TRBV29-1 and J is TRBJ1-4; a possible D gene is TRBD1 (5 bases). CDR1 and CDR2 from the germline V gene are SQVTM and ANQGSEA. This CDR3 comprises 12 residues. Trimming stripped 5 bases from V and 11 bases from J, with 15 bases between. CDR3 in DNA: TGCAGCGTTCGACAGCCCAATGGGAAACTGTTTTTT. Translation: CSVRQPNGKLFF.

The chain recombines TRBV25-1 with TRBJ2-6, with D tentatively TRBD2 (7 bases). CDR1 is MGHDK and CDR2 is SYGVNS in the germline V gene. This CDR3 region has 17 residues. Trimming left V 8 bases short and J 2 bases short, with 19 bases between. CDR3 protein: CASGPGGGAPGANVLTF. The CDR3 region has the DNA TGTGCCAGCGGTCCCGGTGGGGGGGCGCCTGGGGCCAACGTCCTGACTTTC.

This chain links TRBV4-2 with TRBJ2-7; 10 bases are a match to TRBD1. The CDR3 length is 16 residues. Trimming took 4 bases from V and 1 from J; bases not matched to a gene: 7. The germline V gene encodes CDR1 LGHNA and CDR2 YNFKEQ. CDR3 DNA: TGTGCCAGCAGCCCGGCCGGGACAGGGGTATCCTACGAGCAGTACTTC. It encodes CASSPAGTGVSYEQYF.

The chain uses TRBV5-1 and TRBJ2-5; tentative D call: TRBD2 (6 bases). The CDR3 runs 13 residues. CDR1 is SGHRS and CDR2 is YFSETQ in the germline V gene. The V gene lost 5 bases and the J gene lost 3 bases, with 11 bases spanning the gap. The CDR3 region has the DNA TGCGCCAGCAGGGAGGGGCCAAAAGAGACCCAGTACTTC. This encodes CASREGPKETQYF.

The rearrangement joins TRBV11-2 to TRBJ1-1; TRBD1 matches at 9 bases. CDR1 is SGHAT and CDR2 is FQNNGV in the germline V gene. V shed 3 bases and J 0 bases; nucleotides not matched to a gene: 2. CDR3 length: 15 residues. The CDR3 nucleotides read TGTGCCAGCAGCTTGACAGGGGGGATGAACACTGAAGCTTTCTTT. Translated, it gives CASSLTGGMNTEAFF.

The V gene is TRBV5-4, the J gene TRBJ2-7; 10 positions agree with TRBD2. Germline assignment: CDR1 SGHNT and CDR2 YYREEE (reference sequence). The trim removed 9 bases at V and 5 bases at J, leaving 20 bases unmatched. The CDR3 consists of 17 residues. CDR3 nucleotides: TGTGCCACGAGTCGAAAAACTAGCGGGGCACCTGTCGACGAGCAGTACTTC. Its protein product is CATSRKTSGAPVDEQYF.

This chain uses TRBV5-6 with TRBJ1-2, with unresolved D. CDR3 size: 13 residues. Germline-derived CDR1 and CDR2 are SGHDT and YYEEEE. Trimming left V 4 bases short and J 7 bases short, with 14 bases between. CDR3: CASSPLGPGGYTF. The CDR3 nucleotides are TGTGCCAGCAGCCCACTTGGCCCGGGTGGCTACACCTTC.

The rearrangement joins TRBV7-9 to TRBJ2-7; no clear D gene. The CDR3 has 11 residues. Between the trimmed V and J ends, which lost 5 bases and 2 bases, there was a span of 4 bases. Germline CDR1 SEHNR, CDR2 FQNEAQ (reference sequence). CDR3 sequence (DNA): TGTGCCAGCAGCAACACCTACGAGCAGTACTTC. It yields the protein CASSNTYEQYF.

The CDR3 reads CASSLTGPGTQYF. The CDR3 nucleotides are TGCGCCAGCAGTCTCACAGGCCCTGGAACCCAGTACTTC. The chain uses TRBV5-1 and TRBJ2-5, with D possibly TRBD1 on 5 matching bases. Trimming left V 5 bases short and J 8 bases short, with 16 bases between. This CDR3 is 13 amino acids long. In germline, CDR1 is SGHRS, CDR2 YFSETQ.

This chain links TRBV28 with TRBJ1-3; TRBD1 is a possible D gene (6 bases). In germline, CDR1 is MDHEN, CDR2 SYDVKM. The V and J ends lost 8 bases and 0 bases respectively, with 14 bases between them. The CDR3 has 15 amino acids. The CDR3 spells CASQPGHFSGNTIYF. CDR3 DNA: TGTGCCAGCCAACCGGGACACTTCTCTGGAAACACCATATATTTT.

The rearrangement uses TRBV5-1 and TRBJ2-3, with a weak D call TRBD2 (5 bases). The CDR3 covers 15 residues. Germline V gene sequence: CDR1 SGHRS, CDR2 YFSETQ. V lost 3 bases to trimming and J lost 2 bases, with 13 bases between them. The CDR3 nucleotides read TGCGCCAGCAGCTCCGAGGGCTATTCCACAGATACGCAGTATTTT. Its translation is CASSSEGYSTDTQYF.

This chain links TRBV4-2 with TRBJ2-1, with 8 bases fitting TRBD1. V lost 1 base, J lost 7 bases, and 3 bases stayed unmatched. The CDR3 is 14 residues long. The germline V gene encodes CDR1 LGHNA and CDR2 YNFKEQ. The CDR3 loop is CASSQVDRANEQFF. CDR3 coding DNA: TGTGCCAGCAGCCAAGTGGACAGGGCTAATGAGCAGTTCTTC.

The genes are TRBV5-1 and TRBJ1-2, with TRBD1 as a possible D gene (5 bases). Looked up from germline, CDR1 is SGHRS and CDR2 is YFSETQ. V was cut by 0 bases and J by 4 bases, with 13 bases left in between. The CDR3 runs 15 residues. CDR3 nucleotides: TGCGCCAGCAGCTTGGGTCCGGGGCGGGGCTATGGCTACACCTTC. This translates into CASSLGPGRGYGYTF.

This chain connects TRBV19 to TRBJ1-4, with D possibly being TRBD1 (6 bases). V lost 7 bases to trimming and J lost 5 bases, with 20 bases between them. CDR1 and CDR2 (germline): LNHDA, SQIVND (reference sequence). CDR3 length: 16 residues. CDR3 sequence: CASTGPLTGGNEKLFF. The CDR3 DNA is TGTGCCAGTACCGGGCCGCTGACAGGTGGAAATGAAAAACTGTTTTTT.

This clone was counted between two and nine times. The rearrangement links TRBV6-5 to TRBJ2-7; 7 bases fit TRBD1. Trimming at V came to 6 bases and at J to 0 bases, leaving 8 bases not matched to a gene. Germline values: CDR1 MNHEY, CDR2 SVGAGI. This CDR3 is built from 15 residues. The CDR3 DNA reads TGTGCCAGCAGGCTATCCCGGGACAGCTCCTACGAGCAGTACTTC. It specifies CASRLSRDSSYEQYF.

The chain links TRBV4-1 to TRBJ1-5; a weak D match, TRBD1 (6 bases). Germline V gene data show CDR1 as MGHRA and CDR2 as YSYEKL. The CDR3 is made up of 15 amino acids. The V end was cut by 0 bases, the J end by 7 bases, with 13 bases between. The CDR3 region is CASSQEGEGGQPQHF. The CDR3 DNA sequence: TGCGCCAGCAGCCAAGAAGGGGAAGGGGGACAGCCCCAGCATTTT.

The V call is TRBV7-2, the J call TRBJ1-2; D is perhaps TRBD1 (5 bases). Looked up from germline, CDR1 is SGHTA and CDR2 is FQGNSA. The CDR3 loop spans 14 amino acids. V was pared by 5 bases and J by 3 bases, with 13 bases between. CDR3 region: CASSLGGGHYGYTF. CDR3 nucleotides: TGTGCCAGCAGCCTCGGGGGGGGTCACTATGGCTACACCTTC.

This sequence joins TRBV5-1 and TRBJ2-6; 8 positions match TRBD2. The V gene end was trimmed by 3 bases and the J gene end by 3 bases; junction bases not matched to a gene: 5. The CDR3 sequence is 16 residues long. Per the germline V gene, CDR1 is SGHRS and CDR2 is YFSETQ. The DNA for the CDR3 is TGCGCCAGCAGCTCCGGGGGGGGTGGTGGGGCCAACGTCCTGACTTTC. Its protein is CASSSGGGGGANVLTF.

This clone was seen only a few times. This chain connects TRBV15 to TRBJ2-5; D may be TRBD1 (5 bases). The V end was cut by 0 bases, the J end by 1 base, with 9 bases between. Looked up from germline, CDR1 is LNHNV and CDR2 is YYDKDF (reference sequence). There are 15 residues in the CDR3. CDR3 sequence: CATSRERGSQETQYF. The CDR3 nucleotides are TGTGCCACCAGCAGAGAAAGGGGCAGCCAAGAGACCCAGTACTTC.

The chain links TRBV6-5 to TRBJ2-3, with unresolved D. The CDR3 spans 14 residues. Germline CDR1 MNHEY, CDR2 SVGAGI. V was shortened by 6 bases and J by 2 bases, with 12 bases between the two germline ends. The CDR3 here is CASRTDFSTDTQYF. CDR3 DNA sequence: TGTGCCAGCAGGACTGACTTCTCCACAGATACGCAGTATTTT.

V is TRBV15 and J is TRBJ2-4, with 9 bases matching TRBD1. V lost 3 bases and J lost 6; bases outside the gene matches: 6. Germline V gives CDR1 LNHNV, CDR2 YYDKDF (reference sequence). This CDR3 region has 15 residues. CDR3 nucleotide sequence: TGTGCCACCAGCAGGGGCAGACAGGGGGGAAACATTCAGTACTTC. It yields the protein CATSRGRQGGNIQYF.

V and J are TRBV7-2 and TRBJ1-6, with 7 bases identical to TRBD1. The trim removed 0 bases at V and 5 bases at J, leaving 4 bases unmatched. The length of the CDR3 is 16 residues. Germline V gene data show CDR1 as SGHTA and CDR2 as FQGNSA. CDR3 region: CASSLAGGGNNSPLHF. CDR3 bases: TGTGCCAGCAGCTTAGCAGGGGGCGGAAATAATTCACCCCTCCACTTT.

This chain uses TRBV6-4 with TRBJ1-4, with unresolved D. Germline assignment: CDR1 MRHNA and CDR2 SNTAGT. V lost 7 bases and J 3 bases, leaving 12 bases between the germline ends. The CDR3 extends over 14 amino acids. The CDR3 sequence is CASTHRGSNEKLFF. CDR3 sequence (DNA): TGTGCCAGCACTCACCGGGGATCTAATGAAAAACTGTTTTTT.

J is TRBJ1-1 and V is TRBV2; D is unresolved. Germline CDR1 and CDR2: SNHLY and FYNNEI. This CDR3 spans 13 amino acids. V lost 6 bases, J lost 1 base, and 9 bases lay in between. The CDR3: CASREHWNTEAFF. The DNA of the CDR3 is TGTGCCAGCAGGGAACACTGGAACACTGAAGCTTTCTTT.